The 28 T cell receptor beta chains in this list originate from one sample, sequenced in a study of graft-versus-host responses after intestinal transplantation. These TCRs' antigens remain unknown. Assay used: immunoSEQ multiplex PCR; TCRdb lists only in-frame clones, some missing. This sample has roughly 89,000 clones, with 75% to 95% found just once. The material was unstimulated CD4+ T cells sorted from spleen or lymph node cells, obtained before intestinal transplant. These receptors came from a human donor who received an intestinal transplant.

The chain joins TRBV7-2 to TRBJ1-6, with a tentative D call TRBD1 (5 bases). The CDR3 extends over 16 amino acids. Germline V gene data show CDR1 as SGHTA and CDR2 as FQGNSA. Deletions cut 2 bases from V and 3 bases from J, with 11 bases between. The CDR3 spells CASSLQQADYNSPLHF. Here the CDR3 DNA reads TGTGCCAGCAGCTTACAACAGGCGGACTATAATTCACCCCTCCACTTT.

This clone was seen just once. The chain employs TRBV5-1 and TRBJ2-7; 9 bases fit TRBD1. With V trimmed by 6 bases and J by 0 bases, 7 bases remained unmatched. This CDR3 has 15 amino acids. Germline assignment: CDR1 SGHRS and CDR2 YFSETQ. CDR3 amino acids: CASKPGTGSSYEQYF. CDR3 sequence (DNA): TGCGCCAGCAAACCGGGGACAGGGAGCTCCTACGAGCAGTACTTC. The variable domain in full, with the rest retrieved from reference TRBV5-1 and TRBJ2-7, is KAGVTQTPRYLIKTRGQQVTLSCSPISGHRSVSWYQQTPGQGLQFLFEYFSETQRNKGNFPGRFSGRQFSNSRSEMNVSTLELGDSALYLCASKPGTGSSYEQYFGPGTRLTVT.

This chain uses TRBV19 with TRBJ1-4; D perhaps matches TRBD1 (5 bases). Trimming took 3 bases from V and 4 from J, leaving 12 bases between them. Germline CDR1 is LNHDA and CDR2 is SQIVND (reference sequence). This CDR3 contains 15 residues. The CDR3 sequence: CASSIGGVFNEKLFF. Here the CDR3 DNA reads TGTGCCAGTAGTATCGGGGGAGTCTTTAATGAAAAACTGTTTTTT.

Regarding this clone: A junction end diverges from the germline sequence, so it may reflect a read error. The chain links TRBV30 to TRBJ1-2, with a weak D call TRBD1 (5 bases). Germline CDR1 reads GTSNPN; CDR2 reads SVGIG (reference sequence). This CDR3 is 12 amino acids long. The CDR3 nucleotides read TGTGCCTGGAGTGGAAGGCGGGACTCCATCTTCTTC. Translated: CAWSGRRDSIFF.

This clone has only one observation. Other DNA sequences from this sample encode an identical CDR3 as well. J is TRBJ2-6 and V is TRBV27; D is perhaps TRBD1 (6 bases). Per the germline V gene, CDR1 is MNHEY and CDR2 is SMNVEV (reference sequence). Deletions cut 7 bases from V and 4 bases from J, with 14 bases between. The CDR3 extends over 15 amino acids. CDR3 nucleotides: TGTGCCAGCACCGATACAGGGTTGGGGGCCAACGTCCTGACTTTC. The encoded protein is CASTDTGLGANVLTF.

V usage is TRBV19 and J usage is TRBJ2-1, with 9 bases fitting TRBD2. The V gene's germline CDR1 is LNHDA and CDR2 SQIVND (reference sequence). J was trimmed by 10 bases and V by 6 bases; bases with no gene match: 16. The CDR3 contains 16 residues. DNA of the CDR3: TGTGCCAGTAGCCAAACCGCGGGGGGGGGTCCCTTCGAGCAGTTCTTC. Protein product: CASSQTAGGGPFEQFF.

This clone was recorded once. The chain links TRBV30 to TRBJ2-3; D is unresolved. This CDR3 comprises 11 residues. The V gene's germline CDR1 is GTSNPN and CDR2 SVGIG (reference sequence). V was cut by 4 bases and J by 5 bases, with 7 bases left in between. The CDR3 spells CAWTNGDTQYF. The DNA of the CDR3 is TGTGCCTGGACCAACGGAGATACGCAGTATTTT.

The rearrangement links TRBV19 to TRBJ1-2; TRBD1 aligns across 8 bases. V dropped 8 bases and J dropped 7; count of bases not matched to a gene: 6. CDR1 and CDR2 (germline): LNHDA, SQIVND (reference sequence). The CDR3 consists of 12 residues. The CDR3 loop reads CASQGQVGGYTF. CDR3 in DNA: TGTGCCAGTCAGGGACAGGTTGGTGGCTACACCTTC. Full variable domain (missing parts from reference TRBV19 and TRBJ1-2): DGGITQSPKYLFRKEGQNVTLSCEQNLNHDAMYWYRQDPGQGLRLIYYSQIVNDFQKGDIAEGYSVSREKKESFPLTVTSAQKNPTAFYLCASQGQVGGYTFGSGTRLTVV.

The V and J genes are TRBV19 and TRBJ2-3; a weak D match, TRBD2 (6 bases). V lost 3 bases, J lost 1 base, and 11 bases lay in between. This CDR3 contains 15 residues. Germline V gives CDR1 LNHDA, CDR2 SQIVND (reference sequence). The CDR3 DNA follows: TGTGCCAGTAGTATCCGGGGGATGGGCACAGATACGCAGTATTTT. Its translation is CASSIRGMGTDTQYF.

CDR3 amino acids: CASSTDRGGTEAFF. The CDR3 nucleotides read TGTGCCAGCTCAACCGACAGGGGAGGAACTGAAGCTTTCTTT. The chain recombines TRBV18 with TRBJ1-1; 8 positions agree with TRBD1. With V trimmed by 5 bases and J by 5 bases, 7 bases remained unmatched. There are 14 residues in the CDR3. The germline V gene has CDR1 KGHSH and CDR2 LQKENI.

This sequence joins TRBV6-1 and TRBJ2-1, with TRBD1 matching 7 bases. This CDR3 region has 13 residues. In germline, CDR1 is MNHNS, CDR2 SASEGT. Trimming removed 7 bases from V and 9 bases from J; junction bases left unmatched: 9. The chain's CDR3 is CASNPRGLGEQFF. Written as DNA, the CDR3 is TGTGCCAGCAACCCCAGGGGGTTAGGTGAGCAGTTCTTC.

The chain carries TRBV6-5 and TRBJ2-7; TRBD2 agrees at 9 bases. From germline, CDR1 is MNHEY and CDR2 SVGAGI. Germline trimming cut 1 base from V and 6 bases from J; bases unmatched to any gene: 7. CDR3 length equals 15 residues. CDR3 DNA sequence: TGTGCCAGCAGTTACTTTGGCGGGGGGGCCTCCGAGCAGTACTTC. Residues: CASSYFGGGASEQYF.

This clone was detected a few times. This chain joins TRBV19 and TRBJ1-6, with 7 nucleotides matching TRBD1. The CDR3 has 14 residues. CDR1 is LNHDA, CDR2 SQIVND, per germline (reference sequence). Trimming at V came to 4 bases and at J to 5 bases, leaving 2 bases not matched to a gene. As DNA, the CDR3 is TGTGCCAGTAGTAACAGGGGCAATAATTCACCCCTCCACTTT. It codes for CASSNRGNNSPLHF.

In its sample, this clone was seen once. The J gene is TRBJ2-3, the V gene TRBV27, with TRBD2 as a possible D gene (6 bases). Germline CDR1 is MNHEY and CDR2 is SMNVEV (reference sequence). This CDR3 region has 13 residues. V was pared by 0 bases and J by 6 bases, with 7 bases between. The CDR3 here is CASSLSGGDTQYF. CDR3 nucleotide sequence: TGTGCCAGCAGTTTATCTGGAGGGGATACGCAGTATTTT.

This chain connects TRBV4-3 to TRBJ2-3; 10 bases match TRBD2. J lost 3 bases, V lost 0 bases, and 9 bases had no gene match. The V gene's germline CDR1 is LGHNA and CDR2 YSLEER. This CDR3 is built from 18 residues. The CDR3 protein is CASSQDIRASGGTDTQYF. The CDR3 bases are TGCGCCAGCAGCCAAGATATTAGGGCTAGCGGGGGAACAGATACGCAGTATTTT.

The V call is TRBV27, the J call TRBJ2-7; the D gene is possibly TRBD1 (6 bases). Trimming cost V 0 bases and J 6 bases, with 18 bases left between them. From germline, CDR1 is MNHEY and CDR2 SMNVEV (reference sequence). This CDR3 contains 16 residues. CDR3 protein: CASSLSQGPRGSEQYF. In nucleotides, the CDR3 is TGTGCCAGCAGTTTATCGCAGGGGCCCCGCGGGTCCGAGCAGTACTTC.

The chain joins TRBV7-6 to TRBJ2-7; 9 positions agree with TRBD2. Unmatched junction bases numbered 8, after V lost 1 base and J lost 7 bases. The CDR3 loop spans 15 amino acids. CDR1 is SGHVS and CDR2 is FNYEAQ in the germline V gene. CDR3 residues: CASSLVSGGTWEQYF. The CDR3 bases are TGTGCCAGCAGCTTAGTTAGCGGGGGAACCTGGGAGCAGTACTTC.

V gene TRBV6-5 combines with J gene TRBJ1-6; tentative D call: TRBD1 (5 bases). CDR3 size: 12 residues. Trimming removed 8 bases from V and 8 bases from J, with 10 bases in between. Germline values: CDR1 MNHEY, CDR2 SVGAGI. The CDR3: CASRPTDSPLHF. The DNA for the CDR3 is TGTGCCAGCCGGCCGACAGATTCACCCCTCCACTTT.

This clone was counted a few times. V and J are TRBV7-2 and TRBJ2-4, with 8 bases that match TRBD2. The CDR3 spans 15 residues. The V segment lost 5 bases and the J segment 3 bases; nucleotides outside the gene matches: 6. Germline V gene lookup returns CDR1 SGHTA and CDR2 FQGNSA. The CDR3 region is CASSPQTSVKNIQYF. As DNA, the CDR3 is TGTGCCAGCAGCCCTCAGACTAGCGTCAAAAACATTCAGTACTTC.

The chain is built from TRBV18 and TRBJ1-2; 8 bases agree with TRBD1. Germline trimming cut 3 bases from V and 7 bases from J; bases unmatched to any gene: 4. CDR3 length equals 13 residues. Looked up from germline, CDR1 is KGHSH and CDR2 is LQKENI. The DNA of the CDR3 is TGTGCCAGCTCACCGACAGGGGAGGTTGGCTACACCTTC. Translation gives CASSPTGEVGYTF.

The gene calls are TRBV11-3 and TRBJ1-6, with 7 bases lining up with TRBD1. Germline loops: CDR1 SGHNT, CDR2 YENEEA. The CDR3 runs 17 residues. Trimming cost V 8 bases and J 8 bases; bases outside gene matches: 18. CDR3 in amino acids: CASQTTLWDRTYSPLHF. CDR3 DNA: TGTGCCAGCCAAACGACTCTCTGGGACAGAACCTATTCACCCCTCCACTTT.

The genes are TRBV11-2 and TRBJ2-5, with 7 bases lining up with TRBD1. The CDR3 consists of 12 residues. V trimming: 9 bases; J trimming: 3 bases; junction bases outside the gene matches: 4. Germline CDR1 SGHAT, CDR2 FQNNGV. The CDR3 DNA sequence: TGTGCCAGGGGGACAGAGAAAGAGACCCAGTACTTC. Its translation is CARGTEKETQYF.

The rearrangement uses TRBV7-8 and TRBJ1-6; 7 bases map to TRBD1. Germline V gene data show CDR1 as SGHVS and CDR2 as FQNEAQ. The V segment lost 4 bases and the J segment 12 bases; nucleotides outside the gene matches: 15. The CDR3 runs to 16 residues. CDR3 in DNA: TGTGCCAGCAGCTCACTAAAAGACAGGGATCTTGGACCCCTCCACTTT. Translating gives CASSSLKDRDLGPLHF. The full variable domain, in which reference TRBV7-8 and TRBJ1-6 provide the parts outside the CDR3, is GAGVSQSPRYKVAKRGQDVALRCDPISGHVSLFWYQQALGQGPEFLTYFQNEAQLDKSGLPSDRFFAERPEGSVSTLKIQRTQQEDSAVYLCASSSLKDRDLGPLHFGNGTRLTVT.

V usage is TRBV4-3 and J usage is TRBJ2-2; D unresolved. Trimming shortened V by 0 bases and J by 1 base, and 6 bases separated the two germline ends. The CDR3 consists of 15 residues. The germline V gene has CDR1 LGHNA and CDR2 YSLEER. The CDR3 region is CASSQEAMNTGELFF. The CDR3 DNA follows: TGCGCCAGCAGCCAAGAGGCAATGAACACCGGGGAGCTGTTTTTT.

The V and J genes are TRBV19 and TRBJ2-7; 8 bases are shared with TRBD1. CDR3 length: 14 residues. V dropped 7 bases and J dropped 2; count of bases not matched to a gene: 7. Germline V gene data show CDR1 as LNHDA and CDR2 as SQIVND (reference sequence). The DNA for the CDR3 is TGTGCCAGTAACTTGGACAGGGCAACCTACGAGCAGTACTTC. Encoded protein: CASNLDRATYEQYF. The whole variable domain, remainder taken from reference TRBV19 and TRBJ2-7, is DGGITQSPKYLFRKEGQNVTLSCEQNLNHDAMYWYRQDPGQGLRLIYYSQIVNDFQKGDIAEGYSVSREKKESFPLTVTSAQKNPTAFYLCASNLDRATYEQYFGPGTRLTVT.

This chain joins TRBV7-2 and TRBJ1-1, with D possibly being TRBD1 (5 bases). The V and J ends lost 4 bases and 1 base respectively, with 16 bases between them. Looked up from germline, CDR1 is SGHTA and CDR2 is FQGNSA. The CDR3 is made up of 16 amino acids. This chain's CDR3 is CASSSSLGLGNTEAFF. CDR3 nucleotides: TGTGCCAGCAGCTCGTCATTGGGGCTCGGGAACACTGAAGCTTTCTTT. Combining the CDR3 with reference TRBV7-2 and TRBJ1-1 gives the whole variable domain GAGVSQSPSNKVTEKGKDVELRCDPISGHTALYWYRQSLGQGLEFLIYFQGNSAPDKSGLPSDRFSAERTGGSVSTLTIQRTQQEDSAVYLCASSSSLGLGNTEAFFGQGTRLTVV.

V usage is TRBV19 and J usage is TRBJ1-2, with D maybe TRBD1 (6 bases). This CDR3 has 16 residues. The V end was cut by 7 bases, the J end by 1 base, with 19 bases between. Germline CDR1 and CDR2: LNHDA and SQIVND (reference sequence). The CDR3 here is CASTSRGGAGNYGYTF. The CDR3, as DNA: TGTGCCAGTACCTCCCGGGGGGGGGCTGGTAACTATGGCTACACCTTC.

The gene calls are TRBV29-1 and TRBJ1-2, with D maybe TRBD1 (6 bases). Per the germline V gene, CDR1 is SQVTM and CDR2 is ANQGSEA. With 7 bases removed from V and 5 bases from J, the gap between germline ends came to 23 bases. The CDR3 is made up of 15 amino acids. Written as DNA, the CDR3 is TGCAGCGCCTTTAGGTTCCAGGGGTCAGGTTATGGCTACACCTTC. Residues: CSAFRFQGSGYGYTF. The full variable domain, rest sourced from reference TRBV29-1 and TRBJ1-2, is SAVISQKPSRDICQRGTSLTIQCQVDSQVTMMFWYRQQPGQSLTLIATANQGSEATYESGFVIDKFPISRPNLTFSTLTVSNMSPEDSSIYLCSAFRFQGSGYGYTFGSGTRLTVV.